This T cell receptor (beta chain) was sequenced in a study of cytomegalovirus exposure and HLA in healthy donors. Donors likely had unrecorded immune exposures despite being nominally healthy when sampled. Researchers ran the PCR with 60 Vbeta and 13 Jbeta primers. Measured with immunoSEQ multiplex PCR; TCRdb has only the in-frame clones, and not every one. The sample lists some 110,000 clones, 12% occurring once. The table lists this clone with a few counts. The CDR3 has 18 amino acids. Germline lookup yields CDR1 MDHEN and CDR2 SYDVKM. Trimming removed 1 base from V and 0 bases from J; junction bases left unmatched: 6.

The receptor's source is a man aged 40-50 years in good health and CMV-seropositive. Sequencing was done on a sample of PBMCs. The genes are TRBV28 and TRBJ1-6; TRBD1 aligns across 7 bases. The DNA for the CDR3 is TGTGCCAGCAGTTTATCGACAGGGATCGGCTCCTATAATTCACCCCTCCACTTT. This translates into CASSLSTGIGSYNSPLHF.